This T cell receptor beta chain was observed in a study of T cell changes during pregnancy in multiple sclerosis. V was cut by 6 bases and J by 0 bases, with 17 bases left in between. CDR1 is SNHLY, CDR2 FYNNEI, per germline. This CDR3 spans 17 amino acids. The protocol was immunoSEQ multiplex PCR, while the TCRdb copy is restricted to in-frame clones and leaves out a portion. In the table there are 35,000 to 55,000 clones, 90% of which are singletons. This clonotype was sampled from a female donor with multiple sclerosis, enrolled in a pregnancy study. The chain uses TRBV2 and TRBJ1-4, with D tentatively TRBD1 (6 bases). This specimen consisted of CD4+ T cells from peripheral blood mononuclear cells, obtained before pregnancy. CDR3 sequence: CASSWGQLLATNEKLFF. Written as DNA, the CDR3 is TGTGCCAGCAGCTGGGGACAACTCCTTGCAACTAATGAAAAACTGTTTTTT.